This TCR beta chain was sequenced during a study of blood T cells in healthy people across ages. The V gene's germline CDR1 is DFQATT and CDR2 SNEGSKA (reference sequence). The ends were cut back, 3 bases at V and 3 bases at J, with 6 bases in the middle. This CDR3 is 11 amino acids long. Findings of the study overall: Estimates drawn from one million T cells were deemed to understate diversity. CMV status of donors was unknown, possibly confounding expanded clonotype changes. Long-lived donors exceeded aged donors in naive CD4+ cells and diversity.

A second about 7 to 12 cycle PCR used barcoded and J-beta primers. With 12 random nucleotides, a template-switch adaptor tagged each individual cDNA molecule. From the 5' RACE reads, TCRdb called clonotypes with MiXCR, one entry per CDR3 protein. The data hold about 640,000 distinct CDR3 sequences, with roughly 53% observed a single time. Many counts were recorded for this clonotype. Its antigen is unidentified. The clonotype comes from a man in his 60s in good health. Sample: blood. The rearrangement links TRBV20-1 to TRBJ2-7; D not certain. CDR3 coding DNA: TGCAGTGCTAGGGTCGGCTACGAGCAGTACTTC. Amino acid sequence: CSARVGYEQYF.